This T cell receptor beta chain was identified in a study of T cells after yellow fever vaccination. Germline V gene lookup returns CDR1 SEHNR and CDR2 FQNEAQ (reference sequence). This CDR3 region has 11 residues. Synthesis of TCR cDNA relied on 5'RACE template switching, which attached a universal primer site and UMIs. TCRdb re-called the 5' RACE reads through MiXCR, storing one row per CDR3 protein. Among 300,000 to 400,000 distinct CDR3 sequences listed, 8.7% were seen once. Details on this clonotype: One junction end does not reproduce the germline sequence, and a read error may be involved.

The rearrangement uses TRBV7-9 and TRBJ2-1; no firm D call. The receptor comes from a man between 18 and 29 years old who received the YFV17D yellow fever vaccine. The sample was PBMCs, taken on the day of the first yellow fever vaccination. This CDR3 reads CASSGYDEQFF. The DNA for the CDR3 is TGTGCCAGCAGCGGCTACGATGAGCAGTTCTTC.